This T cell receptor (beta chain) is from a study of CD8+CD57+ T cells in acquired aplastic anemia. Looking at the study overall: Mean DNA quantity obtained from sorted CD4+ and CD8+ cells was 2.5 to 4 ug. General study results and limits: No significant difference in CD8+ Simpson's diversity was found between patients and controls. Shared by patients and controls, just under 30 CD8+ CDR3s were abundant in patients.

The use of genomic DNA as template underpinned the TCR beta VDJ and CDR3 profiling. TCRdb analysed the reads with MiXCR anew, one entry per CDR3 protein. This table has roughly 61,000 distinct CDR3 sequences, about 56% appearing once. Germline lookup yields CDR1 SNHLY and CDR2 FYNNEI. V lost 4 bases, J lost 1 base, and 13 bases lay in between. The CDR3 extends over 15 amino acids. This clonotype is medium-sized in the sample. The antigen is undetermined. This sequence joins TRBV2 and TRBJ2-5; D could derive from TRBD1 or TRBD2 (7 bases each). Sequencing was performed on sorted CD4+, CD8+, or CD8+CD57+ T cells (not recorded which) from PBMCs. The sequence was obtained from a human donor in good health, serving as a control. The DNA for the CDR3 is TGTGCCAGCAGTGGAGCGGGACAGCCCCAAGAGACCCAGTACTTC. Amino acids: CASSGAGQPQETQYF. Supplemented by reference TRBV2 and TRBJ2-5, the full variable domain reads EPEVTQTPSHQVTQMGQEVILRCVPISNHLYFYWYRQILGQKVEFLVSFYNNEISEKSEIFDDQFSVERPDGSNFTLKIRSTKLEDSAMYFCASSGAGQPQETQYFGPGTRLLVL.